What follows are 15 T cell receptor beta chains derived from one specimen sequenced in a study of radiotherapy plus CTLA-4 blockade in lung cancer. The method was immunoSEQ multiplex PCR; TCRdb's version includes in-frame clones alone and lacks a portion of them. Of tens of thousands of clones listed, over 70% are singletons. This material consisted of peripheral blood, taken from a patient treated with radiotherapy plus ipilimumab. These receptors were collected from a human donor with non-small cell lung cancer who had a partial response to radiotherapy plus ipilimumab. Some clones in this sample may be carry-over from other donors' samples.

This rearrangement joins TRBV7-9 to TRBJ1-6; 10 positions agree with TRBD1. The ends lost 5 bases at V and 9 bases at J; junction bases unmatched: 7. Per germline, CDR1 SEHNR and CDR2 FQNEAQ (reference sequence). The CDR3 contains 15 residues. The CDR3 DNA reads TGTGCCAGCAGCAAAGGGACAGGGGAGGGTTCACCCCTCCACTTT. The encoded protein is CASSKGTGEGSPLHF.

The CDR3 DNA follows: TGTGCCAGCCGATCGACAAGGGAGCTAGCGACTTACAATGAGCAGTTCTTC. It encodes CASRSTRELATYNEQFF. The gene calls are TRBV5-4 and TRBJ2-1, with D perhaps matching TRBD2 (6 bases). The CDR3 covers 17 residues. CDR1 is SGHNT and CDR2 is YYREEE in the germline V gene (reference sequence). V lost 7 bases and J 4 bases, leaving 24 bases between the germline ends.

The rearrangement uses TRBV5-6 and TRBJ2-7, with D possibly matching TRBD1 (5 bases). This CDR3 contains 14 residues. CDR1 and CDR2 from the germline V gene are SGHDT and YYEEEE. V lost 4 bases, J lost 2 bases, and 13 bases lay in between. CDR3 loop: CASSISGFPYEQYF. The CDR3 nucleotides are TGTGCCAGCAGCATATCAGGGTTCCCCTACGAGCAGTACTTC.

Only a few counts were recorded for this clone. The rearrangement uses TRBV19 and TRBJ1-2; 8 bases agree with TRBD1. The ends lost 6 bases at V and 4 bases at J; junction bases unmatched: 13. Germline values: CDR1 LNHDA, CDR2 SQIVND (reference sequence). The CDR3 is 16 amino acids. CDR3 nucleotides: TGTGCCAGTAGCCAAAATACCCGGACAGGGATCTATGGCTACACCTTC. It encodes CASSQNTRTGIYGYTF.

The genes are TRBV10-2 and TRBJ2-1; TRBD2 matches 11 bases. CDR1 is WSHSY, CDR2 SAAADI, per germline. Trimming at V came to 6 bases and at J to 6 bases, leaving 7 bases not matched to a gene. The CDR3 extends over 15 amino acids. The CDR3 spells CASRSLAGGRNEQFF. The CDR3 DNA follows: TGCGCCAGCAGATCCCTAGCGGGGGGCCGCAATGAGCAGTTCTTC.

This clone turned up a few times. The rearrangement joins TRBV2 to TRBJ2-7; weak D call: TRBD2 (5 bases). Trimming cost V 10 bases and J 4 bases, with 20 bases left between them. This CDR3 is built from 14 residues. Germline CDR1 reads SNHLY; CDR2 reads FYNNEI. CDR3 bases: TGTGCCACCCAAGACCGGGGAATCGAGTACGAGCAGTACTTC. Translation gives CATQDRGIEYEQYF.

This clone was observed a single time. The V and J genes are TRBV5-8 and TRBJ1-1, with 7 bases identical to TRBD1. Trimming removed 4 bases from V and 6 bases from J; junction bases left unmatched: 12. This CDR3 contains 15 residues. CDR1 SGHTS and CDR2 YDEGEE come from the germline V gene. In DNA form, the CDR3 reads TGTGCCAGCAGCGTTTGGACAGGTGGGGGACCTGAAGCTTTCTTT. Its protein product is CASSVWTGGGPEAFF.

The chain couples TRBV6-4 to TRBJ1-2; D not resolved. The V end lost 6 bases, the J end lost 4 bases, and 9 bases lay between the germline ends. The V gene's germline CDR1 is MRHNA and CDR2 SNTAGT. CDR3 length: 12 residues. Written as DNA, the CDR3 is TGTGCCAGCAGCCTGGGCAGCTATGGCTACACCTTC. Translated: CASSLGSYGYTF.

This chain links TRBV2 with TRBJ2-1; 8 bases match TRBD2. The CDR3 is 16 amino acids. The junction had 15 bases not matched to a gene; V was cut back by 5 bases and J by 9 bases. Germline CDR1 is SNHLY and CDR2 is FYNNEI. The CDR3 loop reads CASSLLGNTGGGEQFF. CDR3 nucleotide sequence: TGTGCCAGCAGTCTTCTTGGGAACACGGGGGGGGGTGAGCAGTTCTTC.

CDR3 sequence (DNA): TGTGCCAGCAGTAGGGGACAGGGGGTCTTAAATGAGCAGTTCTTC. Protein sequence: CASSRGQGVLNEQFF. This rearrangement joins TRBV6-6 to TRBJ2-1; 11 bases align to TRBD1. Germline V CDR1 and CDR2: MNHNY, SVGAGI (reference sequence). CDR3 size: 15 residues. Losses at the gene ends were 5 bases for V and 7 bases for J; bases not matched to a gene: 7.

The chain carries TRBV4-2 and TRBJ2-7, with 12 bases lining up with TRBD2. Germline CDR1 is LGHNA and CDR2 is YNFKEQ. J gave up 3 bases and V 5 bases, and 5 bases lay outside the gene matches. The CDR3 length is 15 residues. CDR3 bases: TGTGCCAGCAGCTCTGGACTAGCGGGGTACTACGAGCAGTACTTC. This encodes CASSSGLAGYYEQYF.

This clone was observed a handful of times. CDR3 sequence (DNA): TGTGCCAGCAGCTCGGGGGGGGGAGGTAGCACAGATACGCAGTATTTT. This gives the protein CASSSGGGGSTDTQYF. The genes are TRBV7-2 and TRBJ2-3, with 8 bases fitting TRBD2. After removal of 4 bases from V and 0 bases from J, the junction contained 6 bases not matched to a gene. Germline CDR1 is SGHTA and CDR2 is FQGNSA. This CDR3 is 16 amino acids long.

This rearrangement joins TRBV4-2 to TRBJ2-5, with 8 nucleotides matching TRBD2. The CDR3 length is 16 residues. Per the germline V gene, CDR1 is LGHNA and CDR2 is YNFKEQ. V dropped 1 base and J dropped 4; count of bases not matched to a gene: 8. In nucleotides, the CDR3 is TGTGCCAGCAGCCAAGCCCACCCGGGGGGGCCAGAGACCCAGTACTTC. Translating it yields CASSQAHPGGPETQYF.

The sample holds a few counts of this clone. The chain carries TRBV19 and TRBJ1-5; possible D gene TRBD1, 5 bases. The CDR3 is 14 amino acids. Per the germline V gene, CDR1 is LNHDA and CDR2 is SQIVND (reference sequence). Trimming took off 5 bases at V and 1 base at J, with 9 bases between the two ends. CDR3: CASSGGLSNQPQHF. CDR3 sequence (DNA): TGTGCCAGTAGTGGGGGGTTGAGCAATCAGCCCCAGCATTTT.

V is TRBV4-1 and J is TRBJ2-7; the match to TRBD1 covers 8 bases. Looked up from germline, CDR1 is MGHRA and CDR2 is YSYEKL. The CDR3 is made up of 15 amino acids. With V trimmed by 2 bases and J by 4 bases, 7 bases remained unmatched. The CDR3 nucleotides read TGCGCCAGCAGCCAACGAGACAGGGGTGGTTACGAGCAGTACTTC. Its protein is CASSQRDRGGYEQYF.